The entry that follows covers one TCR beta chain sequence. These data come from a study of blood T cell repertoires in COVID-19. Across the whole study: Sites in the United States, Italy and Spain provided acute and convalescent COVID-19 samples. PBMCs, B-cell-depleted T cells, or T cells were the source of the cDNA or gDNA that made up the material.

This table comes from immunoSEQ multiplex PCR, and its TCRdb copy is limited to in-frame clones, with some not included. The profile shows 250,000 to 350,000 clones, roughly 87% of them singletons. The germline V gene encodes CDR1 MNHEY and CDR2 SMNVEV (reference sequence). J gave up 11 bases and V 6 bases, and 12 bases lay outside the gene matches. The CDR3 is made up of 13 amino acids. The chain uses TRBV27 and TRBJ1-1; 7 bases match TRBD1. This TCR was recovered from a woman between 18 and 29 years old who had recovered from COVID-19. What was sequenced was PBMCs or T cells enriched from blood (not recorded which). The CDR3 is CASRKNGQDEAFF. CDR3 coding DNA: TGTGCCAGCAGGAAAAATGGACAGGATGAGGCTTTCTTT.